One T cell receptor (beta chain) is described in this entry. Unmatched junction bases numbered 9, after V lost 4 bases and J lost 4 bases. Per germline, CDR1 SEHNR and CDR2 FQNEAQ (reference sequence). This CDR3 spans 15 amino acids. This specimen comes from a study of blood T cell repertoires in COVID-19. Across the whole study: Acute-phase and convalescent COVID-19 samples originated in the United States, Italy and Spain. Sample material is recorded as cDNA or gDNA derived from T cells, B-cell-depleted T cells, or PBMCs.

In the source study's methods: Using reference gene primer amplification, nucleated cell counts were estimated. Data came from immunoSEQ multiplex PCR; TCRdb stores just in-frame clones and leaves some out. V, J and clone size derive from that table, while D and trimming were established from the DNA sequence. This table holds around 100,000 clones, approximately 88% found once. The receptor's source is a woman aged 55-75 years with acute or convalescent COVID-19. The rearrangement joins TRBV7-9 to TRBJ1-2, with TRBD1 matching 7 bases. The sequenced material came from peripheral blood. CDR3 DNA: TGTGCCAGCAGCTACGAGACAGGGAATAGCTATGGCTACACCTTC. It translates to CASSYETGNSYGYTF.